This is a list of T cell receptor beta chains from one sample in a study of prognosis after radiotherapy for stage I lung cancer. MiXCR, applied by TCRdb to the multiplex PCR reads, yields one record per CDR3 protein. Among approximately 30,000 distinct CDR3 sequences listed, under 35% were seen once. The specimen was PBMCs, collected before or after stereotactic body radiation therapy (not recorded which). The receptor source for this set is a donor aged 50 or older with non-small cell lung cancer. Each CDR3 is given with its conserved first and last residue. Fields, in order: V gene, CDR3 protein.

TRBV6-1 CASRWTGAGEQFF
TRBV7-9 CASSLATVRSGNTIYF
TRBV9 CASSCGNSPLHF
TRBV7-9 CASSTTPMAFF
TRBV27 CASRTGGPDTQYF
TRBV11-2 CASSSRQGPGLDTQYF
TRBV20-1 CSARGGGAAPNYGYTF
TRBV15 CATSRDQSQQFF
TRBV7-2 CASSLKTRGRLGSDEQFF
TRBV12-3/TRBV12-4 CASSQKGRGANFLTF
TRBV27 CASGQTLTQYF
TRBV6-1 CASSPGGFMSYEQYF
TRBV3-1 CASSQTGTREDEQYF